Listed below are T cell receptor beta chains from one sample, sequenced in a study of human T cells and chemical hapten exposure. MiXCR was run by TCRdb on the RACE reads, yielding one entry per CDR3 protein. The sample holds 180,000 or so distinct CDR3 sequences, around 30% seen once. The source material was whole blood, sampled in connection with sensitization to the hapten diphenylcyclopropenone (DPC). The receptor set was obtained from a woman under 40 with alopecia areata. Some clones in this sample may be carry-over from other donors' samples. Each CDR3 is given with its conserved first and last residue. The D gene is left open where the match is weak. Clone size is given for some rows only: seen once, a few or many times, or a class if the clone is expanded.

V gene: TRBV11-3
J gene: TRBJ2-3
D gene: TRBD2
clone size: -
CDR3 DNA: TGTGCCAGCAGCTCTGGGACTAGCGGGAGTCGGGATACGCAGTATTTT
CDR3 protein: CASSSGTSGSRDTQYF

V gene: TRBV28
J gene: TRBJ1-2
D gene: -
clone size: -
CDR3 DNA: TGTGCCAGCAGTTCAACAGGGAGCTATGGCTACACCTTC
CDR3 protein: CASSSTGSYGYTF

V gene: TRBV7-2
J gene: TRBJ1-6
D gene: -
clone size: few
CDR3 DNA: TGTGCCAGCAGGGCCGATGGTTCACCCCTCCACTTT
CDR3 protein: CASRADGSPLHF

V gene: TRBV10-2
J gene: TRBJ2-5
D gene: TRBD2
clone size: many
CDR3 DNA: TGCGCCAGCAGGACGACTAGCGGGAGGTTGGAGACCCAGTACTTC
CDR3 protein: CASRTTSGRLETQYF

V gene: TRBV20-1
J gene: TRBJ2-7
D gene: TRBD2
clone size: -
CDR3 DNA: TGCAGTGCTAGTCTTCTAGCGGGGGGGCTCTACGAGCAGTACTTC
CDR3 protein: CSASLLAGGLYEQYF

V gene: TRBV29-1
J gene: TRBJ2-7
D gene: -
clone size: many
CDR3 DNA: TGCAGCATCTCCGAGGGGGGAAGGACCGAGCAGTACTTC
CDR3 protein: CSISEGGRTEQYF

V gene: TRBV29-1
J gene: TRBJ2-7
D gene: -
clone size: few
CDR3 DNA: TGCAGCGTTGTCGACCGATACGAGCAGTACTTC
CDR3 protein: CSVVDRYEQYF

V gene: TRBV7-2
J gene: TRBJ2-2
D gene: TRBD2
clone size: -
CDR3 DNA: TGTGCCAGCAGTCATAACATCCGGGGGGTGAACACCGGGGAGCTGTTTTTT
CDR3 protein: CASSHNIRGVNTGELFF

V gene: TRBV28
J gene: TRBJ1-1
D gene: TRBD1
clone size: -
CDR3 DNA: TGTGCCAGCACCACCTCCGGACAGGGATTTAACACTGAAGCTTTCTTT
CDR3 protein: CASTTSGQGFNTEAFF

V gene: TRBV4-3
J gene: TRBJ2-2
D gene: -
clone size: -
CDR3 DNA: TGCGCCAGCAGCCAAGGATTCGGGAGGAACACCGGGGAGCTGTTTTTT
CDR3 protein: CASSQGFGRNTGELFF

V gene: TRBV10-3
J gene: TRBJ1-2
D gene: TRBD1
clone size: few
CDR3 DNA: TGTGCCATCAGTGCAGGACAGGGCGGCTATGGCTACACCTTC
CDR3 protein: CAISAGQGGYGYTF

V gene: TRBV28
J gene: TRBJ2-5
D gene: -
clone size: once
CDR3 DNA: TGTGCCAGCAGCGAAATACTAAGGCTCGGAGAGACCCAGTACTTC
CDR3 protein: CASSEILRLGETQYF

V gene: TRBV6-2/TRBV6-3
J gene: TRBJ2-1
D gene: -
clone size: -
CDR3 DNA: TGTGCCAGCAACCCTGGATTCGCGCTAACCTACAATGAGCAGTTCTTC
CDR3 protein: CASNPGFALTYNEQFF

V gene: TRBV27
J gene: TRBJ2-7
D gene: TRBD2
clone size: few
CDR3 DNA: TGTGCCAGCAGTCCCCGATCCGGGACTAGCGCCTACGAGCAGTACTTC
CDR3 protein: CASSPRSGTSAYEQYF

V gene: TRBV12-3/TRBV12-4
J gene: TRBJ2-7
D gene: -
clone size: few
CDR3 DNA: TGTGCCAGCAGTTTCCTCCAGAACGAGCAGTACTTC
CDR3 protein: CASSFLQNEQYF

V gene: TRBV29-1
J gene: TRBJ1-1
D gene: -
clone size: once
CDR3 DNA: TGCAGCGTACAGCTGAACACTGAAGCTTTCTTT
CDR3 protein: CSVQLNTEAFF

V gene: TRBV9
J gene: TRBJ2-1
D gene: TRBD2
clone size: once
CDR3 DNA: TGTGCCAGCAGCTTATCCATAGCGGGAGTCACCTACAATGAGCAGTTCTTC
CDR3 protein: CASSLSIAGVTYNEQFF

V gene: TRBV18
J gene: TRBJ1-1
D gene: -
clone size: -
CDR3 DNA: TGTGCCAGCTCACCAGCAGGGATCACTGAAGCTTTCTTT
CDR3 protein: CASSPAGITEAFF

V gene: TRBV27
J gene: TRBJ2-7
D gene: TRBD1
clone size: -
CDR3 DNA: TGTGCCAGCAGACAATCCGGGACAGGACCCTACGAGCAGTACTTC
CDR3 protein: CASRQSGTGPYEQYF

V gene: TRBV10-3
J gene: TRBJ1-2
D gene: -
clone size: -
CDR3 DNA: TGTGCCATCAGTGAGAGGATGGGCAGGGTCCATGGCTACACCTTC
CDR3 protein: CAISERMGRVHGYTF

V gene: TRBV7-9
J gene: TRBJ1-6
D gene: TRBD1
clone size: -
CDR3 DNA: TGTGCCAGCAGCCCAGACAGACAGGGGGCTTTTAATTCACCCCTCCACTTT
CDR3 protein: CASSPDRQGAFNSPLHF

V gene: TRBV6-2/TRBV6-3
J gene: TRBJ2-7
D gene: TRBD1
clone size: -
CDR3 DNA: TGTGCCAGCAAGGAGACAGGGGGAAGATACGAGCAGTACTTC
CDR3 protein: CASKETGGRYEQYF